The rows below give T cell receptor beta chains drawn from one sample of a study of blood T cells in healthy people across ages. Each CDR3 protein gets one entry after TCRdb re-called the 5' RACE reads with MiXCR. The sample gives approximately 1.5 million distinct CDR3 sequences, about 32% of which show up once; approximately 10% is in the top ten. The sequencing input was blood. Every receptor here comes from a woman in her 30s in good health. CDR3s include the opening cysteine and the closing phenylalanine or tryptophan. D genes are given only for firm matches. The size entry is marked missing in some rows and otherwise reads once, few, many or a size class.

TGTGCCAGCAGTCGGACTAGCGGGATTCTTGGGGCCAACGTCCTGACTTTC	CASSRTSGILGANVLTF	TRBD2	NA	TRBV7-3	17	TRBJ2-6
TGCAGCGCTAAACTAGCGGAGTCAAGTCCCCAGTACTTC	CSAKLAESSPQYF	TRBD2	few	TRBV29-1	13	TRBJ2-5
TGTGCCAGCAGCTTGACATTCGAGCAGTACTTC	CASSLTFEQYF	NA	NA	TRBV5-5	11	TRBJ2-7
TGTGCCAGCGGGGACAGGGGCTTAGAGACCCAGTACTTC	CASGDRGLETQYF	TRBD1	NA	TRBV25-1	13	TRBJ2-5
TGCGCCAGCAGTCTCCCCCCCAGCCGACAGGGGGCCCGGGGCCTCCACTTT	CASSLPPSRQGARGLHF	TRBD1	few	TRBV6-6	17	TRBJ1-6
TGTGCCAGTTCCTCAGCGGGGGTAGCCAAAAACATTCAGTACTTC	CASSSAGVAKNIQYF	TRBD2	few	TRBV28	15	TRBJ2-4
TGTGCCAGCAGTTTCTTCTCCGGGACTAGCGGAGTGAGCACAGATACGCAGTATTTT	CASSFFSGTSGVSTDTQYF	TRBD2	NA	TRBV27	19	TRBJ2-3
TGTGCCAGCAACAAAATTTCAGGGGGTAGCGGGGAGAAATATAGAAACAATGATGAGCAGTTCTTC	CASNKISGGSGEKYRNNDEQFF	NA	few	TRBV27	22	TRBJ2-1
TGCAGTGCTTACGCCCTAGGCAGCAGTAATTCACCCCTCCACTTT	CSAYALGSSNSPLHF	NA	few	TRBV20-1	15	TRBJ1-6
TGTGCCAGCAGCTTCAGGACTAGCGGGGGCACAGATACGCAGTATTTT	CASSFRTSGGTDTQYF	TRBD2	NA	TRBV7-9	16	TRBJ2-3
TGCGCCAGCAGCCCCGGAGGGGGAGTAAACTATGGCTACACCTTC	CASSPGGGVNYGYTF	NA	NA	TRBV4-1	15	TRBJ1-2
TGTGCCAGCAGCATCGACAGGGTAGAGACCCAGTACTTC	CASSIDRVETQYF	TRBD1	NA	TRBV7-7	13	TRBJ2-5
TGTGCCAGCTCATCCCCAGACAATCCTAACAATGAGCAGTTCTTC	CASSSPDNPNNEQFF	NA	NA	TRBV18	15	TRBJ2-1
TGCGCCAGCAGCCAAGCGGCGGACAGGGTCCAAGAGACCCAGTACTTC	CASSQAADRVQETQYF	TRBD1	many	TRBV4-1	16	TRBJ2-5
TGTGCCAGCAGGGGGACAGGGAGCTCCTACAATGAGCAGTTCTTC	CASRGTGSSYNEQFF	TRBD1	many	TRBV6-1	15	TRBJ2-1
TGTGCCAGCAGCCGATTAGCGGGAGGTCCCGGGGGTGAGCAGTTCTTC	CASSRLAGGPGGEQFF	TRBD2	NA	TRBV27	16	TRBJ2-1
TGCAGCGTTAGCCGGGACAGGGGCTACGAGCAGTACTTC	CSVSRDRGYEQYF	TRBD1	few	TRBV29-1	13	TRBJ2-7
TGTGCCAGCAGCCCTCCCTGGCGGGAGGTGGTGACCTACGAGCAGTACTTC	CASSPPWREVVTYEQYF	TRBD2	NA	TRBV7-2	17	TRBJ2-7
TGTGCCAGCAGCGTAGTGGACGGGGGGTCCTACAATGAGCAGTTCTTC	CASSVVDGGSYNEQFF	TRBD2	NA	TRBV9	16	TRBJ2-1
TGTGCCAGCAGTCGCTCGGGACAGGGGATGACAGATACGCAGTATTTT	CASSRSGQGMTDTQYF	TRBD1	few	TRBV6-5	16	TRBJ2-3
TGCAGTGCTAGAGTGACAGGGGGAGGTGGCTACACCTTC	CSARVTGGGGYTF	TRBD1	NA	TRBV20-1	13	TRBJ1-2
TGTGCCAGCAGTTATGAAGAGGGGCTTGGTACGGCTTTCTTT	CASSYEEGLGTAFF	NA	NA	TRBV6-5	14	TRBJ1-1
TGTGCCATCACCCAACAGGGGGGCCCCTACGAGCAGTACTTC	CAITQQGGPYEQYF	TRBD1	few	TRBV10-3	14	TRBJ2-7
TGTGCCAGCAGTTACTCTGGGAGCTCCTACGTGCAGTACTTC	CASSYSGSSYVQYF	NA	NA	TRBV6-6	14	TRBJ2-7
TGCAGTGCTAACAGCGACGGACAGGCGAACTACGAGCAGTACTTC	CSANSDGQANYEQYF	TRBD1	NA	TRBV20-1	15	TRBJ2-7
TGTGCCATCGCCCGGGAGGGAGATCACAATGAGCAGTTCTTC	CAIAREGDHNEQFF	TRBD2	few	TRBV10-3	14	TRBJ2-1
TGCGCCAGCAGCTGGGGACCTTGGGATTACGAGCAGTACTTC	CASSWGPWDYEQYF	NA	NA	TRBV5-1	14	TRBJ2-7
TGCGCCAGCAGCCCCGTCGTGGGGGGGACCTACAATGAGCAGTTCTTC	CASSPVVGGTYNEQFF	TRBD2	NA	TRBV4-1	16	TRBJ2-1
TGCAGTGCTAGAGATAAGGGCACCCTAGGATCACCCCTCCACTTT	CSARDKGTLGSPLHF	NA	NA	TRBV20-1	15	TRBJ1-6
TGTGCCAGCAGCCTGAACCCGGGGGGGAAAGAGACCCAGTACTTC	CASSLNPGGKETQYF	TRBD2	NA	TRBV7-9	15	TRBJ2-5
TGTGCCAGTAGTCCAACGCTACAGGGATCCTACGAGCAGTACTTC	CASSPTLQGSYEQYF	NA	NA	TRBV19	15	TRBJ2-7
TGCGCCAGCAGCTGGGGGGGAACGGGGGAGACTGAAGCTTTCTTT	CASSWGGTGETEAFF	NA	NA	TRBV5-1	15	TRBJ1-1
TGTGCCAGCAGCTTACGAGGGGGCGAGGGTCAGCCCCAGCATTTT	CASSLRGGEGQPQHF	TRBD1	many	TRBV7-9	15	TRBJ1-5
TGTGCCAGCAGTGGAAGGAGACCGAACGCAGATACGCAGTATTTT	CASSGRRPNADTQYF	NA	NA	TRBV2	15	TRBJ2-3
TGTGCCAGCAGCTCCCAGGGGGCGGGTGGCAATCAGCCCCAGCATTTT	CASSSQGAGGNQPQHF	TRBD1	NA	TRBV7-2	16	TRBJ1-5
TGTGCCAGCTCATCCCGGGACCTCACTCGGGATGGCTACACCTTC	CASSSRDLTRDGYTF	NA	NA	TRBV18	15	TRBJ1-2
TGCAGCGGGAGGACTAGCGGGAGGACCAATGAGCAGTTCTTC	CSGRTSGRTNEQFF	TRBD2	NA	TRBV29-1	14	TRBJ2-1
TGTGCCAGCAGCCAAGTAAGTAGGGGGATAAATGAGCAGTTCTTC	CASSQVSRGINEQFF	NA	NA	TRBV3-1	15	TRBJ2-1
TGCAGTGCTATGTTGCAGGTTTTCCAAGAGACCCAGTACTTC	CSAMLQVFQETQYF	NA	NA	TRBV20-1	14	TRBJ2-5
TGCGCCAGCAGCCGCCCGGGTAGCGGGGCAGGAGATACGCAGTATTTT	CASSRPGSGAGDTQYF	TRBD2	NA	TRBV4-1	16	TRBJ2-3
TGTGCCAGCAGCCAAGAGGCGCAGACCCAGTACTTC	CASSQEAQTQYF	NA	NA	TRBV3-1	12	TRBJ2-5
TGTGCCAGCAGCACGGGTAGCGGGAGGGCCCCATACAATGAGCAGTTCTTC	CASSTGSGRAPYNEQFF	TRBD2	few	TRBV7-3	17	TRBJ2-1